Each of the 5 T cell receptor beta chains below was sequenced from the same sample in a study of sequential checkpoint blockade in melanoma. TCRdb's table, derived via immunoSEQ multiplex PCR, lists solely in-frame clones and lacks some. The table shows about 29,000 clones, with approximately 80% occurring only once. Treatment meaning: randomized to nivolumab then ipilimumab (arm A) or the reverse (arm B). The source was CD8+ T cells sorted from blood (inferred from file names), collected from a patient given nivolumab and ipilimumab in sequence. Receptors were obtained from a human donor with melanoma.

The J gene is TRBJ2-2, the V gene TRBV7-9, with a weak D call TRBD2 (5 bases). Germline lookup yields CDR1 SEHNR and CDR2 FQNEAQ (reference sequence). The CDR3 is made up of 17 amino acids. V lost 2 bases to trimming and J lost 1 base, with 14 bases between them. As DNA, the CDR3 is TGTGCCAGCAGCTTATTTCCCCTCGGGGTGAACACCGGGGAGCTGTTTTTT. It encodes CASSLFPLGVNTGELFF.

The chain links TRBV6-5 to TRBJ2-7; tentatively, D is TRBD1 (5 bases). The length of the CDR3 is 14 residues. The germline V gene encodes CDR1 MNHEY and CDR2 SVGAGI. Deletions cut 0 bases from V and 3 bases from J, with 9 bases between. CDR3 nucleotide sequence: TGTGCCAGCAGTTACTCGACAGCCGACTACGAGCAGTACTTC. This translates into CASSYSTADYEQYF.

This clone has only a few counts. The CDR3, as DNA: TGTGCCAGCTCATTGACAGGGGACTACGAGCAGTACTTC. It translates to CASSLTGDYEQYF. The chain has TRBV18 and TRBJ2-7, with 8 bases that match TRBD1. Per germline, CDR1 KGHSH and CDR2 LQKENI. Losses at the gene ends were 5 bases for V and 3 bases for J; bases not matched to a gene: 3. This CDR3 spans 13 amino acids. Complete variable domain (other parts from reference TRBV18 and TRBJ2-7): NAGVMQNPRHLVRRRGQEARLRCSPMKGHSHVYWYRQLPEEGLKFMVYLQKENIIDESGMPKERFSAEFPKEGPSILRIQQVVRGDSAAYFCASSLTGDYEQYFGPGTRLTVT.

The chain recombines TRBV7-6 with TRBJ2-1, with 7 bases fitting TRBD1. The germline CDR1 and CDR2 sequences are SGHVS and FNYEAQ. V lost 1 base, J lost 5 bases, and 8 bases stayed unmatched. The CDR3 extends over 16 amino acids. This CDR3 is CASSLVTGFGHNEQFF. DNA for the CDR3: TGTGCCAGCAGCTTAGTGACAGGGTTTGGCCACAATGAGCAGTTCTTC.

The V call is TRBV7-6, the J call TRBJ2-7; 10 nucleotides match TRBD2. The CDR3 spans 14 residues. Germline CDR1 reads SGHVS; CDR2 reads FNYEAQ. V lost 6 bases, J lost 3 bases, and 5 bases stayed unmatched. The CDR3 spells CASSPRTSGYEQYF. The CDR3, as DNA: TGTGCCAGCAGTCCCCGGACTAGCGGCTACGAGCAGTACTTC.